Shown below are 7 T cell receptor beta chains from a single sample sequenced in a study of cytomegalovirus exposure and HLA in healthy donors (dated by TCRdb to the late 2010s). The method was the immunoSEQ multiplex PCR assay. For the multiplex PCR, a mixture combining 60 forward primers for TCR Vbeta segments and 13 reverse primers for TCR Jbeta segments was used. TCRdb took this table from immuneACCESS and kept in-frame rearrangements with V and J called. Such tables lack part of the clones; where checked against another copy, unresolved V genes explain under half of the gap, and the rest is unexplained. The table for this sample lists approximately 190,000 clones; around 90% of them were counted only once. The ten largest clones add up to less than 1.3% of the sample. The sequenced sample consisted of PBMCs. Receptor source: a boy between 2 and 15 years old in good health and CMV-seronegative.

The CDR3 DNA reads as TGTGCCAGCAGTTCCGGACAGGGGGCGGACTATGGCTACACCTTC. This gives the protein CASSSGQGADYGYTF. This chain links TRBV27 with TRBJ1-2; 11 bases match TRBD1. Trimming removed 4 bases from V and 3 bases from J; junction bases left unmatched: 4. CDR1 is MNHEY, CDR2 SMNVEV, per germline (reference sequence). The CDR3 contains 15 residues.

The chain couples TRBV15 to TRBJ1-2, with TRBD1 as a possible D gene (5 bases). V lost 0 bases and J 4 bases, leaving 9 bases between the germline ends. The CDR3 contains 14 residues. Germline CDR1 LNHNV, CDR2 YYDKDF (reference sequence). The CDR3 loop reads CATSRDRGGYGYTF. The CDR3 bases are TGTGCCACCAGCAGAGATCGGGGGGGCTATGGCTACACCTTC.

V and J are TRBV28 and TRBJ2-7; 7 bases match TRBD1. The germline V gene encodes CDR1 MDHEN and CDR2 SYDVKM. CDR3 length: 14 residues. J gave up 2 bases and V 2 bases, and 3 bases lay outside the gene matches. The CDR3 region has the DNA TGTGCCAGCAGTTTAGGGGGACAGACCTACGAGCAGTACTTC. This gives the protein CASSLGGQTYEQYF.

The chain's CDR3 is CASSQEGRDSYNEQFF. CDR3 sequence (DNA): TGTGCCAGCAGCCAGGAGGGACGTGACTCCTACAATGAGCAGTTCTTC. The V and J genes are TRBV4-2 and TRBJ2-1; TRBD2 is a possible D gene (6 bases). Germline CDR1 is LGHNA and CDR2 is YNFKEQ. This CDR3 spans 16 amino acids. Trimming took off 3 bases at V and 0 bases at J, with 12 bases between the two ends.

The V gene is TRBV6-1, the J gene TRBJ2-7, with 8 nucleotides matching TRBD1. CDR3 length equals 15 residues. In germline, CDR1 is MNHNS, CDR2 SASEGT. J gave up 2 bases and V 5 bases, and 8 bases lay outside the gene matches. CDR3 protein: CASSITGGSPYEQYF. In DNA, the CDR3 is TGTGCCAGCAGTATTACAGGGGGTAGCCCCTACGAGCAGTACTTC.

The chain uses TRBV9 and TRBJ2-5; the match to TRBD2 covers 14 bases. CDR1 is SGDLS and CDR2 is YYNGEE in the germline V gene. This CDR3 contains 16 residues. The V and J ends lost 2 bases and 2 bases, in that order; junction bases with no gene match: 2. The CDR3 protein is CASSVGTSGGQETQYF. In DNA form, the CDR3 reads TGTGCCAGCAGCGTTGGGACTAGCGGGGGTCAAGAGACCCAGTACTTC. Using reference TRBV9 and TRBJ2-5 for the parts outside the CDR3, the full variable domain is DSGVTQTPKHLITATGQRVTLRCSPRSGDLSVYWYQQSLDQGLQFLIQYYNGEERAKGNILERFSAQQFPDLHSELNLSSLELGDSALYFCASSVGTSGGQETQYFGPGTRLLVL.

For this clone: Other DNA sequences in the sample encode the same CDR3. V is TRBV28 and J is TRBJ2-2; the D is unclear. The CDR3 spans 13 residues. CDR1 is MDHEN, CDR2 SYDVKM, per germline. Trimming removed 3 bases at V and 1 base at J, with 3 bases between. The CDR3 protein is CASSFRNTGELFF. The CDR3 DNA is TGTGCCAGCAGTTTCCGGAACACCGGGGAGCTGTTTTTT.